Each of the 2 T cell receptor beta chains below was sequenced from the same sample in a study of blood T cell repertoires in COVID-19. Measured with immunoSEQ multiplex PCR; TCRdb has only the in-frame clones, and not every one. The table has 130,000 to 150,000 clones, 81% seen once. Sample: peripheral blood. The receptors derive from a human donor in a cohort sampled during active COVID-19.

CDR3 bases: TGTGCCAGCAGCTTCCTACAGGGAGACGAGCAGTACTTC. Protein sequence: CASSFLQGDEQYF. This chain connects TRBV5-6 to TRBJ2-7; possibly TRBD1 for D (6 bases). CDR3 size: 13 residues. Germline-derived CDR1 and CDR2 are SGHDT and YYEEEE. Trimming removed 2 bases at V and 5 bases at J, with 11 bases between.

The table lists this clone with many counts. V is TRBV5-1 and J is TRBJ2-7, with a possible D match to TRBD1 (6 bases). The ends were cut back, 5 bases at V and 3 bases at J, with 12 bases in the middle. This CDR3 spans 13 amino acids. Germline-derived CDR1 and CDR2 are SGHRS and YFSETQ. This CDR3 reads CASSPGQHYEQYF. The CDR3 nucleotides are TGCGCCAGCAGTCCCGGACAGCACTACGAGCAGTACTTC.